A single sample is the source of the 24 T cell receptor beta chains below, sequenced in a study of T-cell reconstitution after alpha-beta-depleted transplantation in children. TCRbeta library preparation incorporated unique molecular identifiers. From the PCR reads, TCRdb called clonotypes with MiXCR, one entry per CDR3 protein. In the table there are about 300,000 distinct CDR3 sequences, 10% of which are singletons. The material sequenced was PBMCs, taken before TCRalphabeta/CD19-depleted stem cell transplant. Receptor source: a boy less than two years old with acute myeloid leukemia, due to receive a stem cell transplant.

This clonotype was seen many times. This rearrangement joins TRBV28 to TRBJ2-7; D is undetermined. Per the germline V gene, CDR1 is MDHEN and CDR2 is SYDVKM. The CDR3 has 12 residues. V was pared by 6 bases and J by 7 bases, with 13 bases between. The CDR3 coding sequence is TGTGCCAGCAGCACGTGGTCCCGGGAGCAGTACTTC. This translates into CASSTWSREQYF.

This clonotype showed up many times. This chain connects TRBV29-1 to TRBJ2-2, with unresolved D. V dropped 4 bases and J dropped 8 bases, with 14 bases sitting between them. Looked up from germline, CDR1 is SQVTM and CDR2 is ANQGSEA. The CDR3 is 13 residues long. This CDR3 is CSVGGAGLGELFF. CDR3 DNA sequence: TGCAGCGTTGGGGGTGCAGGTTTGGGGGAGCTGTTTTTT.

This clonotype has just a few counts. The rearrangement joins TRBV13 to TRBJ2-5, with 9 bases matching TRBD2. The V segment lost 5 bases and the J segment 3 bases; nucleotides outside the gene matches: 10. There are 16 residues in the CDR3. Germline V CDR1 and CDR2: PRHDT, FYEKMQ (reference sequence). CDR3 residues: CASSPSASGEEETQYF. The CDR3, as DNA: TGTGCCAGCAGCCCCTCAGCTAGCGGGGAAGAAGAGACCCAGTACTTC.

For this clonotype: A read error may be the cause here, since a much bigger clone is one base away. As DNA, the CDR3 is TGTGCCAGCAGTTTAGGGACAGGATTTTACGATGAGCAGTTCTTC. Amino acid sequence: CASSLGTGFYDEQFF. The chain couples TRBV27 to TRBJ2-1; 8 bases fit TRBD1. Unmatched junction bases numbered 8, after V lost 2 bases and J lost 8 bases. The germline gives CDR1 MNHEY, CDR2 SMNVEV (reference sequence). The CDR3 has 15 residues.

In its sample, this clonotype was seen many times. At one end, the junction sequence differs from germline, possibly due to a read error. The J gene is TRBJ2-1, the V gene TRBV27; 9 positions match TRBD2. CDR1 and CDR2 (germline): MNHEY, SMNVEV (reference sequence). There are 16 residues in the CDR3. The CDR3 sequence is CACSLLGAGGSNEQFF. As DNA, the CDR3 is TGTGCCTGCAGTCTCCTAGGAGCGGGAGGTAGCAATGAGCAGTTCTTC.

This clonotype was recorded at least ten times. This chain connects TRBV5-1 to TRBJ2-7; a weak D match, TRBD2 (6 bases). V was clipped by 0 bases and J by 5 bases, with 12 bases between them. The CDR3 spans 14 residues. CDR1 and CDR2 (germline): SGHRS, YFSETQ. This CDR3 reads CASSLVVGGDEQYF. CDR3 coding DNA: TGCGCCAGCAGCTTGGTGGTCGGGGGAGACGAGCAGTACTTC.

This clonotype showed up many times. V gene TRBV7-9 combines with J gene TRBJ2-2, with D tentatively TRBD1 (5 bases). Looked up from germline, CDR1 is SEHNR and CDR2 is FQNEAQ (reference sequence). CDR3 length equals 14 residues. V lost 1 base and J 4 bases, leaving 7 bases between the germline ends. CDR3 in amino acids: CASSLEGATGELFF. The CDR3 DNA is TGTGCCAGCAGCTTAGAAGGGGCCACCGGGGAGCTGTTTTTT.

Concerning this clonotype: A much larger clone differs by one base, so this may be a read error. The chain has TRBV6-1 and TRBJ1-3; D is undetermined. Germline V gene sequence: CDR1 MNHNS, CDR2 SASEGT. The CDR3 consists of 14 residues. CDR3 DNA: TGTGCCAGCAGCGGAACAAGGATCGGAAACACCATATGTTTT. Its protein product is CASSGTRIGNTICF.

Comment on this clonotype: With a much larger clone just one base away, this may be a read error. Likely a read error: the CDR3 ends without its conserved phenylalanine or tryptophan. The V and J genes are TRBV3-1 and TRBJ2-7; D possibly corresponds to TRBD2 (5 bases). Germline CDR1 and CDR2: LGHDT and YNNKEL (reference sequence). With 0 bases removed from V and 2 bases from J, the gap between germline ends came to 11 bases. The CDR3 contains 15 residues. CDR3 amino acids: CASSQDLPGTYEQYL. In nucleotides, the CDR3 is TGTGCCAGCAGCCAAGACCTCCCGGGGACCTACGAGCAGTACCTC.

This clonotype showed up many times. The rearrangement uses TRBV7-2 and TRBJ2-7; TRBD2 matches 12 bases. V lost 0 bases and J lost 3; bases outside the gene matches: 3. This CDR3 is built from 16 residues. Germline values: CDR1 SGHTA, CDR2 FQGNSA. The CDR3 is CASSLAASGGVYEQYF. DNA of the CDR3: TGTGCCAGCAGCTTAGCTGCTAGCGGGGGGGTCTACGAGCAGTACTTC.

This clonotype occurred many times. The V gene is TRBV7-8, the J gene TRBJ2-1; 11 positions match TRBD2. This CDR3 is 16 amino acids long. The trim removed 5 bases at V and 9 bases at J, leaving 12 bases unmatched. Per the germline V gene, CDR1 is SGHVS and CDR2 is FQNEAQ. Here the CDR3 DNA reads TGTGCCAGCAGCCACCGTGGACTAGCGGGCTCCAGTGAGCAGTTCTTC. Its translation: CASSHRGLAGSSEQFF.

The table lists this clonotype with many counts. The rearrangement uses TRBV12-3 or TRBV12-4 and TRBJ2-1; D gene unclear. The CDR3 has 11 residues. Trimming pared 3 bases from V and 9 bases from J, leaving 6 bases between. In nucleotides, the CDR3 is TGTGCCAGCAGTTTCAGTTTTGAGCAGTTCTTC. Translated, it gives CASSFSFEQFF.

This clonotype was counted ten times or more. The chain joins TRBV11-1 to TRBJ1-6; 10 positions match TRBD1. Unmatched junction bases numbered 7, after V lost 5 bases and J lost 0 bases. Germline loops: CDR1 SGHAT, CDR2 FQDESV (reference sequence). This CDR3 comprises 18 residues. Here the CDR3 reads CASSPPGQGTSYNSPLHF. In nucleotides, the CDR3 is TGTGCCAGCAGCCCCCCGGGACAGGGGACCTCCTATAATTCACCCCTCCACTTT.

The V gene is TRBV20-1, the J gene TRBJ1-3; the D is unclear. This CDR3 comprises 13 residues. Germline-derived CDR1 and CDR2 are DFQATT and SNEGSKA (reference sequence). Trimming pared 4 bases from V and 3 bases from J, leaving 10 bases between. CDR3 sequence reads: CSAIPAFGNTIYF. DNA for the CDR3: TGCAGTGCTATTCCGGCTTTTGGAAACACCATATATTTT.

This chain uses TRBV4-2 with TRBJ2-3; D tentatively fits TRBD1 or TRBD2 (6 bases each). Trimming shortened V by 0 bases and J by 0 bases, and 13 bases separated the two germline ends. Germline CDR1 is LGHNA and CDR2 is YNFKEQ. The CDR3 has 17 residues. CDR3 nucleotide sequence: TGTGCCAGCAGCCAAGAGCCGGGGGCGTCTAGCACAGATACGCAGTATTTT. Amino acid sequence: CASSQEPGASSTDTQYF.

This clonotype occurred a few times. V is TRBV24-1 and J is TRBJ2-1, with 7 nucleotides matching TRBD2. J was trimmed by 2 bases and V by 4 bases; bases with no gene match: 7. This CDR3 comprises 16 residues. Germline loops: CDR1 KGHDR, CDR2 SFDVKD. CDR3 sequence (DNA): TGTGCCACCAGTGACGCTAAGCGGGATCCCTACAATGAGCAGTTCTTC. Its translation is CATSDAKRDPYNEQFF.

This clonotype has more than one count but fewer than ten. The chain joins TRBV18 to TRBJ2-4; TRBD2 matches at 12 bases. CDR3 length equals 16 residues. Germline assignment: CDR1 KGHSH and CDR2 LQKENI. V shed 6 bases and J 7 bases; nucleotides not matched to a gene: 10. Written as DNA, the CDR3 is TGTGCCAGCTCGTCGCTAGCGGGGGGGCCGGAGAACATTCAGTACTTC. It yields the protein CASSSLAGGPENIQYF.

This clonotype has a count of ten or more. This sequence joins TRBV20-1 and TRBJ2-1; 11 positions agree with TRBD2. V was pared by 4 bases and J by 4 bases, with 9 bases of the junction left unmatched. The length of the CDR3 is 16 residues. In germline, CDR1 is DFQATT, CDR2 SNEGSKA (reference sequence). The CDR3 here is CSATGTLAGGYNEQFF. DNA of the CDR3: TGCAGTGCTACCGGCACGTTAGCGGGAGGGTACAATGAGCAGTTCTTC.

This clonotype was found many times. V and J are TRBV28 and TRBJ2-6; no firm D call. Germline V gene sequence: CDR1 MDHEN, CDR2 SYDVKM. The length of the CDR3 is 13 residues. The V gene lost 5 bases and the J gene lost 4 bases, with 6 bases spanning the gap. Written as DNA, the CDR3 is TGTGCCAGCAGTCACCCCGGGGCCAACGTCCTGACTTTC. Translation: CASSHPGANVLTF.

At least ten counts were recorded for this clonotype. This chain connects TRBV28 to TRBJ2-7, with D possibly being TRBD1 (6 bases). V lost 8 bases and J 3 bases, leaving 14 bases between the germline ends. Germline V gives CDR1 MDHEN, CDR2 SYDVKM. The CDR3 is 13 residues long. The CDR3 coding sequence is TGTGCCAGCCGGGACACTCACCTCTACGAGCAGTACTTC. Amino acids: CASRDTHLYEQYF.

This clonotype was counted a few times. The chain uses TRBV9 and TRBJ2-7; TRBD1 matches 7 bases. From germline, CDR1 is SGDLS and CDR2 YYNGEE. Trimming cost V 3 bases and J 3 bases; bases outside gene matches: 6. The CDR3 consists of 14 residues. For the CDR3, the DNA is TGTGCCAGCAGCGCCGGGGACAGAATCTACGAGCAGTACTTC. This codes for CASSAGDRIYEQYF.

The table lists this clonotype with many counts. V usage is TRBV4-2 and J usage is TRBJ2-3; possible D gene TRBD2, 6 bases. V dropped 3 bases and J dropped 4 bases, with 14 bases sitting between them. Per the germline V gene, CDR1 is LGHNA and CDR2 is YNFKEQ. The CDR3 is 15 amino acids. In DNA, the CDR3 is TGTGCCAGCAGCCATTCTCTAGCGAGGGCAGATACGCAGTATTTT. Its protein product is CASSHSLARADTQYF.

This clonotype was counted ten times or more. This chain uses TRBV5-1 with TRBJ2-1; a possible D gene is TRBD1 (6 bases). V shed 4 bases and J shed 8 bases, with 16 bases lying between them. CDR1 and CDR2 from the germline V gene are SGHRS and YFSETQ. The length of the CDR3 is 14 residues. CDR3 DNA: TGCGCCAGCAGCATGGGACAAGGTGTGGATGAGCAGTTCTTC. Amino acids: CASSMGQGVDEQFF.

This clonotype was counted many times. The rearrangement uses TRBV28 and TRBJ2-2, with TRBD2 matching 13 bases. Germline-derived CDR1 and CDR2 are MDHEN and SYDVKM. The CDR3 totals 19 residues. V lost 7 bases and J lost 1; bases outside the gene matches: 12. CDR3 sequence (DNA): TGTGCCAGCAATTCCCTGGGACTAGCGGGACCCATGAACACCGGGGAGCTGTTTTTT. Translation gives CASNSLGLAGPMNTGELFF.